What follows is one T cell receptor (beta chain) and its context. Profiling relied on immunoSEQ multiplex PCR, and the TCRdb table lists in-frame clones only, not all of them. The sample has tens of thousands of clones, more than 85% seen once. The sample is drawn from a study of control samples from healthy donors and cancer patients. Germline CDR1 reads MNHNS; CDR2 reads SASEGT. The V end was cut by 3 bases, the J end by 7 bases, with 9 bases between. This CDR3 is built from 12 residues. Sequenced sample: PBMCs. The receptor was isolated from a man aged 25 to 45 with colorectal cancer. The chain uses TRBV6-1 and TRBJ2-5; D not certain. The CDR3 coding sequence is TGTGCCAGCAGTGAGTACGAAGGGACCCAGTACTTC. Its protein product is CASSEYEGTQYF.